The clone carrying this TCR beta chain was detected only a few times. No antigen is known for it. The library protocol tagged individual cDNA molecules with unique molecular identifiers. One entry per CDR3 protein results from TCRdb running MiXCR on the 5' RACE reads. The sample has 80,000 to 95,000 distinct CDR3 sequences, around 15% seen once. This record belongs to a study of early T cells in non-severe SARS-CoV-2 infection. Study details: With bulk RNA from unsorted whole blood as input, sequencing yielded unpaired chains.

The CDR3 extends over 14 amino acids. Germline lookup yields CDR1 MDHEN and CDR2 SYDVKM. With 6 bases removed from V and 1 base from J, the gap between germline ends came to 12 bases. Study-wide results and caveats: Matching results from VDJdb favored anti-spike CD8 responses, leaving private and CD4 specificities undetected.

The sample taken for sequencing was whole blood. This clonotype was sampled from an adult who was a healthcare worker with PCR-confirmed SARS-CoV-2 infection or an uninfected control (not recorded which). The V call is TRBV28, the J call TRBJ1-1; tentatively, D is TRBD1 (5 bases). CDR3: CASRPQGTNTEAFF. CDR3 nucleotide sequence: TGTGCCAGCAGGCCTCAGGGAACGAACACTGAAGCTTTCTTT.